The sequence of this TCR beta chain was determined in a study of cytotoxic CD8 clonotypes in ibrutinib-treated CLL. Study-level findings and limits: Public clonotypes, found uncommonly, either contracted or stayed stable on treatment.

CDR3 length: 15 amino acids. Germline lookup yields CDR1 SQVTM and CDR2 ANQGSEA. The V gene end was trimmed by 5 bases and the J gene end by 0 bases; junction bases not matched to a gene: 9. Depths of 1 in 200,000 to 1 in 1 million T cells were the sequencing target. The protocol was immunoSEQ multiplex PCR, while the TCRdb copy is restricted to in-frame clones and leaves out a portion. The profile covers approximately 92,000 clones, with more than 70% appearing a single time and 20% to 25% taken by the ten largest. With regard to this clone: No antigen is known for it.

Material: PBMCs, obtained after 24 months of ibrutinib treatment. This TCR came from a human donor with chronic lymphocytic leukemia. V is TRBV29-1 and J is TRBJ1-1, with TRBD1 matching 7 bases. The CDR3, as DNA: TGCAGCGTTCAGACAGGGTCCGGATTGAACACTGAAGCTTTCTTT. It yields the protein CSVQTGSGLNTEAFF.